Presented here are 27 T cell receptor beta chains from one specimen sequenced in a study of cytomegalovirus exposure and HLA in healthy donors. It was with 60 Vbeta and 13 Jbeta primers that the PCR ran. Clones were sequenced by immunoSEQ multiplex PCR, and TCRdb holds only the in-frame ones, with some missing. Of 100,000 to 150,000 clones in the sample, roughly three quarters were seen once. Sequences were obtained from PBMCs. These receptors were collected from a woman aged 40 to 49 in good health and CMV-seronegative.

There are a few counts of this clone. The genes are TRBV19 and TRBJ1-2, with a weak D call TRBD1 (6 bases). The germline V and J ends were trimmed by 2 bases and 8 bases, with 12 bases remaining between them. CDR1 LNHDA and CDR2 SQIVND come from the germline V gene (reference sequence). The CDR3 length is 13 residues. In DNA form, the CDR3 reads TGTGCCAGTAGTATAACAGGGAGCCGAGGCTACACCTTC. Encoded protein: CASSITGSRGYTF.

The V gene is TRBV18, the J gene TRBJ2-6; 9 bases agree with TRBD2. There are 20 residues in the CDR3. J was trimmed by 4 bases and V by 6 bases; bases with no gene match: 19. The germline CDR1 and CDR2 sequences are KGHSH and LQKENI. CDR3 sequence: CASSPQGSSGRGAGANVLTF. In nucleotides, the CDR3 is TGTGCCAGCTCCCCCCAGGGTAGTAGCGGGAGAGGTGCCGGGGCCAACGTCCTGACTTTC.

The rearrangement uses TRBV21-1 and TRBJ1-2; the DNA was not used to check the table's D call, TRBD1. TRBV21-1 is reported as a pseudogene. This CDR3 spans 14 amino acids. The CDR3: CASTHRTLNYGYTF. DNA for the CDR3: TGTGCCAGCACTCACAGGACATTAAACTATGGCTACACCTTC.

For the CDR3, the DNA is TGTGCCAGCGAACGTCGGTCTTCTGGGGCCAACGTCCTGACTTTC. It yields the protein CASERRSSGANVLTF. This rearrangement joins TRBV21-1 to TRBJ2-6; the table assigns TRBD2, which was not confirmed against the DNA. TRBV21-1 is a known pseudogene. This CDR3 is built from 15 residues.

This clone was detected a few times. This rearrangement joins TRBV5-1 to TRBJ1-4; weak D call: TRBD1 (6 bases). V lost 4 bases to trimming and J lost 4 bases, with 14 bases between them. This CDR3 has 15 amino acids. The V gene's germline CDR1 is SGHRS and CDR2 YFSETQ. CDR3: CASSTTTGLNEKLFF. The DNA for the CDR3 is TGCGCCAGCAGCACCACTACAGGGCTTAATGAAAAACTGTTTTTT.

This clone showed up just a few times. The chain combines TRBV5-4 with TRBJ1-4; TRBD1 matches 10 bases. The V gene's germline CDR1 is SGHNT and CDR2 YYREEE (reference sequence). With 4 bases clipped from V and 7 bases from J, the junction kept 10 bases outside the gene matches. This CDR3 comprises 16 residues. The CDR3 sequence is CASSLGGDRGSEKLFF. The DNA for the CDR3 is TGTGCCAGCAGCCTTGGGGGGGACAGGGGTAGTGAAAAACTGTTTTTT.

CDR3 sequence: CASRLIASLGGQYF. The CDR3, as DNA: TGTGCCAGCAGACTTATAGCCTCTTTGGGTGGGCAGTACTTC. The chain links TRBV27 to TRBJ2-7; no definite D call. The V gene's germline CDR1 is MNHEY and CDR2 SMNVEV (reference sequence). The CDR3 contains 14 residues. Trimming shortened V by 6 bases and J by 9 bases, and 21 bases separated the two germline ends.

The V call is TRBV7-9, the J call TRBJ2-2; D uncertain. The ends were cut back, 5 bases at V and 0 bases at J, with 7 bases in the middle. The CDR3 has 14 amino acids. Germline lookup yields CDR1 SEHNR and CDR2 FQNEAQ (reference sequence). The CDR3 sequence: CASSRTANTGELFF. The CDR3 nucleotides are TGTGCCAGCAGCCGCACAGCGAACACCGGGGAGCTGTTTTTT. Filled out from reference TRBV7-9 and TRBJ2-2, the complete variable domain reads DTGVSQNPRHKITKRGQNVTFRCDPISEHNRLYWYRQTLGQGPEFLTYFQNEAQLEKSRLLSDRFSAERPKGSFSTLEIQRTEQGDSAMYLCASSRTANTGELFFGEGSRLTVL.

This chain connects TRBV6-1 to TRBJ1-5; the D gene is possibly TRBD1 (5 bases). The CDR3 has 15 amino acids. Germline CDR1 MNHNS, CDR2 SASEGT. The V end lost 3 bases, the J end lost 6 bases, and 15 bases lay between the germline ends. The CDR3 loop is CASSEKGRVGQPQHF. CDR3 sequence (DNA): TGTGCCAGCAGTGAGAAGGGGAGGGTCGGTCAGCCCCAGCATTTT.

The chain carries TRBV5-6 and TRBJ2-1; TRBD2 aligns across 13 bases. The CDR3 loop spans 14 amino acids. Germline CDR1 SGHDT, CDR2 YYEEEE. V gave up 5 bases and J gave up 10 bases; unmatched junction bases: 6. The CDR3 nucleotides are TGTGCCAGCAGAAGACTAGCGGGGGGCTTGGAGCAGTTCTTC. Amino acids: CASRRLAGGLEQFF.

The chain has TRBV2 and TRBJ2-1; 8 bases map to TRBD2. The CDR3 has 14 residues. Germline CDR1 is SNHLY and CDR2 is FYNNEI. V trimming: 5 bases; J trimming: 4 bases; junction bases outside the gene matches: 4. This CDR3 reads CASSSSGGYNEQFF. The CDR3 DNA sequence: TGTGCCAGCAGTTCCAGCGGGGGATACAATGAGCAGTTCTTC.

The chain is built from TRBV27 and TRBJ1-1; perhaps TRBD1 as D (5 bases). Trimming took 2 bases from V and 1 from J, leaving 8 bases between them. This CDR3 is 14 amino acids long. Germline assignment: CDR1 MNHEY and CDR2 SMNVEV (reference sequence). CDR3 bases: TGTGCCAGCAGTTTAGGGAGGGGGAACACTGAAGCTTTCTTT. Residues: CASSLGRGNTEAFF.

For this clone: The junction departs from the called germline gene at one end, perhaps through a read error. This chain uses TRBV19 with TRBJ2-6; the D gene is possibly TRBD2 (6 bases). CDR1 and CDR2 from the germline V gene are LNHDA and SQIVND (reference sequence). This CDR3 has 17 amino acids. In DNA, the CDR3 is TGTGCCAGTAGTATTCCCGGGACTCCCTCTGGGGCCAACGGCCTGACTTTC. Translated, it gives CASSIPGTPSGANGLTF.

This clone appeared a few times. The chain links TRBV21-1 to TRBJ2-7; the table gives TRBD1 as D, unverified against the DNA. TRBV21-1 is shown as a pseudogene. This CDR3 has 13 residues. The CDR3 coding sequence is TGTGCCAGCAGCAACAACACCGTCTACGAGCAGTACTTC. Its translation is CASSNNTVYEQYF.

The chain links TRBV5-4 to TRBJ2-2, with TRBD2 matching 11 bases. The CDR3 loop spans 18 amino acids. Germline trimming cut 1 base from V and 3 bases from J; bases unmatched to any gene: 8. Germline CDR1 and CDR2: SGHNT and YYREEE (reference sequence). The CDR3 is CASSLPVAGGRDTGELFF. DNA for the CDR3: TGTGCCAGCAGCTTGCCCGTAGCGGGGGGGAGGGACACCGGGGAGCTGTTTTTT.

This clone occurred a few times. This sequence joins TRBV29-1 and TRBJ2-3; tentative D call: TRBD1 (6 bases). The CDR3 is 14 residues long. The ends were cut back, 3 bases at V and 2 bases at J, with 12 bases in the middle. CDR1 and CDR2 (germline): SQVTM, ANQGSEA. The CDR3 region is CSVDQGLHTDTQYF. The DNA for the CDR3 is TGCAGCGTTGACCAGGGGCTCCACACAGATACGCAGTATTTT.

J is TRBJ1-5 and V is TRBV19, with D possibly matching TRBD1 (6 bases). The length of the CDR3 is 16 residues. Looked up from germline, CDR1 is LNHDA and CDR2 is SQIVND (reference sequence). The V gene lost 4 bases and the J gene lost 2 bases, with 15 bases spanning the gap. Here the CDR3 reads CASSKTGRVGNQPQHF. The CDR3 DNA reads TGTGCCAGTAGTAAAACAGGGCGGGTTGGCAATCAGCCCCAGCATTTT.

V gene TRBV7-9 combines with J gene TRBJ2-3; 8 nucleotides match TRBD1. V was pared by 3 bases and J by 5 bases, with 4 bases of the junction left unmatched. Germline CDR1 is SEHNR and CDR2 is FQNEAQ (reference sequence). CDR3 length: 14 amino acids. The CDR3 DNA reads TGTGCCAGCAGCTTCAGCAGGGGGCGAGATACGCAGTATTTT. Its protein product is CASSFSRGRDTQYF.

The table lists this clone with a few counts. The rearrangement links TRBV11-2 to TRBJ1-1; 9 bases align to TRBD1. Germline V gene lookup returns CDR1 SGHAT and CDR2 FQNNGV. Trimming took 7 bases from V and 5 from J; bases not matched to a gene: 8. The CDR3 has 14 amino acids. The CDR3 coding sequence is TGTGCCAGCACCCCGGGACAGGGTTGGACTGAAGCTTTCTTT. Protein product: CASTPGQGWTEAFF.

This chain links TRBV7-8 with TRBJ1-1; D ambiguous. Per the germline V gene, CDR1 is SGHVS and CDR2 is FQNEAQ. The CDR3 loop spans 15 amino acids. Between the trimmed V and J ends, which lost 2 bases and 1 base, there was a span of 11 bases. Here the CDR3 reads CASSLIGSENTEAFF. The CDR3 region has the DNA TGTGCCAGCAGCTTAATTGGCAGCGAGAACACTGAAGCTTTCTTT.

Concerning this clone itself: One end of the junction fails to match germline, which may point to a read error. This rearrangement joins TRBV4-2 to TRBJ2-6, with D possibly matching TRBD1 (5 bases). There are 15 residues in the CDR3. Germline lookup yields CDR1 LGHNA and CDR2 YNFKEQ. CDR3: CASSRVFSGANGLTF. The DNA of the CDR3 is TGTGCCAGCAGCCGGGTTTTTTCTGGGGCCAACGGCCTGACTTTC.

The rearrangement uses TRBV7-8 and TRBJ1-3; 7 positions agree with TRBD1. V dropped 0 bases and J dropped 0; count of bases not matched to a gene: 11. The CDR3 contains 19 residues. Germline values: CDR1 SGHVS, CDR2 FQNEAQ. The CDR3, as DNA: TGTGCCAGCAGCTTAGCTCTGCCGGGACAGCCAAGCTCTGGAAACACCATATATTTT. Residues: CASSLALPGQPSSGNTIYF.

The rearrangement links TRBV9 to TRBJ2-3, with D unresolved. This CDR3 comprises 16 residues. Germline assignment: CDR1 SGDLS and CDR2 YYNGEE. V lost 5 bases, J lost 0 bases, and 16 bases lay in between. CDR3 DNA: TGTGCCAGCAGTCTAACAGTATCTAAGAGCACAGATACGCAGTATTTT. Translation: CASSLTVSKSTDTQYF.

The chain is built from TRBV14 and TRBJ2-7; D is uncertain. Trimming took off 3 bases at V and 2 bases at J, with 8 bases between the two ends. The CDR3 runs to 13 residues. Germline V gene lookup returns CDR1 SGHDN and CDR2 FVKESK. In DNA form, the CDR3 reads TGTGCCAGCAGCCAGGCCAGAACCTACGAGCAGTACTTC. This codes for CASSQARTYEQYF.

The chain combines TRBV6-1 with TRBJ1-1; perhaps TRBD1 as D (5 bases). Germline V lookup: CDR1 MNHNS, CDR2 SASEGT. V was trimmed by 2 bases and J by 3 bases, leaving 7 bases between them. The CDR3 spans 13 residues. Here the CDR3 reads CASSEIRDTEAFF. The DNA for the CDR3 is TGTGCCAGCAGTGAAATCAGGGACACTGAAGCTTTCTTT.

This clone came up a few times. This chain links TRBV5-4 with TRBJ2-5, with D perhaps TRBD2 (5 bases). V shed 1 base and J shed 5 bases, with 9 bases lying between them. Per the germline V gene, CDR1 is SGHNT and CDR2 is YYREEE (reference sequence). This CDR3 contains 13 residues. The CDR3: CASSLSGPETQYF. As DNA, the CDR3 is TGTGCCAGCAGCTTGAGCGGCCCCGAGACCCAGTACTTC.

In regard to this clone: At one of its ends the junction is not consistent with the germline gene, which may arise from a read error. The chain recombines TRBV6-5 with TRBJ1-1; D is uncertain. The CDR3 runs to 11 residues. CDR1 MNHEY and CDR2 SVGAGI come from the germline V gene. Written as DNA, the CDR3 is TGTGCCAGCACCCTAAACAGTGAAGCTTTCTTT. Protein sequence: CASTLNSEAFF.